Included here is one T cell receptor beta chain sequence, with context. CDR3 length: 13 residues. This specimen belongs to a study of T-cell reconstitution after alpha-beta-depleted transplantation in children. The TCRbeta library incorporated unique molecular identifiers. One entry per CDR3 protein results from TCRdb running MiXCR on the PCR reads. The sample lists 490,000 or so distinct CDR3 sequences, 9.5% to 15% occurring once. The clonotype originates from a human donor who donated a stem cell graft to a child with combined immunodeficiency. The chain is built from TRBV21-1 and TRBJ2-3; the table's D call of TRBD2 was not tested on the DNA. TRBV21-1 is recorded as a pseudogene. The sample was PBMCs from the stem cell graft donor, taken from the stem cell graft. For the CDR3, the DNA is TGTGCCAACCGACTAGGGGTGACGGATACGCAGTATTTT. It is translated as CANRLGVTDTQYF.